The 30 T cell receptor beta chains given below trace back to one sample, sequenced in a study of T cells after yellow fever vaccination. From the 5' RACE reads, TCRdb called clonotypes with MiXCR, one entry per CDR3 protein. The data show under 200,000 distinct CDR3 sequences, almost 7% seen once. The sample here was CD4+ T cells sorted from PBMCs, taken 5 days after the first yellow fever vaccination. These receptors all stem from a young man who received the YFV17D yellow fever vaccine.

This clonotype was seen ten or more times. The chain links TRBV7-3 to TRBJ2-7; no firm D call. The CDR3 covers 13 residues. Germline values: CDR1 SGHTA, CDR2 FQGTGA. V was clipped by 2 bases and J by 7 bases, with 12 bases between them. In DNA, the CDR3 is TGTGCCAGCAGCTTAGTCGGGTCTGCTGAGCAGTACTTC. As protein: CASSLVGSAEQYF.

There are a few counts of this clonotype. The V gene is TRBV5-1, the J gene TRBJ1-1, with 7 bases identical to TRBD1. Trimming removed 2 bases from V and 0 bases from J; junction bases left unmatched: 10. Looked up from germline, CDR1 is SGHRS and CDR2 is YFSETQ. This CDR3 is built from 17 residues. CDR3 region: CASSFSLQGTLNTEAFF. CDR3 DNA sequence: TGCGCCAGCAGCTTTTCTTTACAGGGGACCTTGAACACTGAAGCTTTCTTT. Supplemented by reference TRBV5-1 and TRBJ1-1, the full variable domain reads KAGVTQTPRYLIKTRGQQVTLSCSPISGHRSVSWYQQTPGQGLQFLFEYFSETQRNKGNFPGRFSGRQFSNSRSEMNVSTLELGDSALYLCASSFSLQGTLNTEAFFGQGTRLTVV.

The V gene is TRBV5-6, the J gene TRBJ1-6; D is unresolved. CDR1 SGHDT and CDR2 YYEEEE come from the germline V gene. V lost 0 bases and J 6 bases, leaving 10 bases between the germline ends. This CDR3 region has 15 residues. The CDR3 is CASSLAGRVNSPLHF. CDR3 nucleotides: TGTGCCAGCAGCTTGGCTGGGAGGGTTAATTCACCCCTCCACTTT.

The chain joins TRBV24-1 to TRBJ2-1, with D tentatively TRBD2 (6 bases). CDR3 length: 16 amino acids. CDR1 KGHDR and CDR2 SFDVKD come from the germline V gene. Trimming left V 0 bases short and J 0 bases short, with 8 bases between. The CDR3 coding sequence is TGTGCCACCAGTGATTTGTCCGGGGGCTCCTACAATGAGCAGTTCTTC. Residues: CATSDLSGGSYNEQFF.

This clonotype was recorded many times. The V gene is TRBV20-1, the J gene TRBJ2-3, with a tentative D call TRBD1 (6 bases). Germline V gene data show CDR1 as DFQATT and CDR2 as SNEGSKA (reference sequence). V lost 1 base to trimming and J lost 5 bases, with 10 bases between them. This CDR3 has 13 residues. The DNA of the CDR3 is TGCAGTGCTAGAGCAGGGGTAGGAGATACGCAGTATTTT. This translates into CSARAGVGDTQYF.

At least ten counts were recorded for this clonotype. This CDR3 reads CASSWTLTNTGELFF. The DNA of the CDR3 is TGTGCCAGCAGCTGGACGCTTACGAACACCGGGGAGCTGTTTTTT. The chain recombines TRBV7-2 with TRBJ2-2; the D is unclear. The CDR3 is 15 amino acids. The V and J ends lost 4 bases and 0 bases respectively, with 9 bases between them. The germline gives CDR1 SGHTA, CDR2 FQGNSA.

This clonotype was seen repeatedly, ten times or more. The chain couples TRBV5-1 to TRBJ2-1; 9 positions agree with TRBD2. The germline V gene encodes CDR1 SGHRS and CDR2 YFSETQ. V shed 0 bases, J shed 3 bases, and the junction held 4 bases outside the gene matches. This CDR3 spans 16 amino acids. As DNA, the CDR3 is TGCGCCAGCAGCTTGGCGCGGGGGGGGGACTACAATGAGCAGTTCTTC. This codes for CASSLARGGDYNEQFF.

A note on this clonotype: This could be a read error, since a much larger clone is one nucleotide away. The V call is TRBV12-3 or TRBV12-4, the J call TRBJ1-3; D remains unclear. V was trimmed by 5 bases and J by 4 bases, leaving 12 bases between them. The CDR3 contains 14 residues. The CDR3 loop is CASSRRSNGNTIYF. Here the CDR3 DNA reads TGTGCCAGCAGTAGGCGAAGCAACGGAAACACCATATATTTT.

The CDR3 is CASSTSGDLRGAFF. CDR3 nucleotides: TGTGCCAGCAGTACCTCAGGGGACCTCCGGGGAGCTTTCTTT. The V call is TRBV12-3 or TRBV12-4, the J call TRBJ1-1; the D gene is possibly TRBD1 (6 bases). V lost 5 bases to trimming and J lost 10 bases, with 20 bases between them. This CDR3 is 14 amino acids long.

This clonotype has at least ten counts. The chain links TRBV28 to TRBJ2-2, with D tentatively TRBD1 or TRBD2 (5 bases each). Germline V gives CDR1 MDHEN, CDR2 SYDVKM. The CDR3 has 14 amino acids. The V and J ends lost 3 bases and 4 bases respectively, with 9 bases between them. The CDR3 DNA follows: TGTGCCAGCAGTTTTTGGGGGACCACCGGGGAGCTGTTTTTT. It yields the protein CASSFWGTTGELFF.

This clonotype has ten or more counts. V and J are TRBV11-1 and TRBJ2-2; 7 bases are shared with TRBD1. The CDR3 loop spans 16 amino acids. Germline V gives CDR1 SGHAT, CDR2 FQDESV (reference sequence). Germline trimming cut 5 bases from V and 3 bases from J; bases unmatched to any gene: 9. The CDR3 loop reads CASSTYRGRDTGELFF. Written as DNA, the CDR3 is TGTGCCAGCAGCACCTACAGGGGTAGGGACACCGGGGAGCTGTTTTTT.

With regard to this clonotype: A much larger clonotype is one base distant, so this may be a read error. The CDR3: CASSLRVLGACLNTGELFF. CDR3 nucleotides: TGTGCCAGCAGCTTAAGGGTTCTAGGGGCGTGTTTGAACACCGGGGAGCTGTTTTTT. V is TRBV11-1 and J is TRBJ2-2; a possible D gene is TRBD1 (5 bases). V shed 2 bases and J shed 1 base, with 20 bases lying between them. The CDR3 is made up of 19 amino acids. CDR1 and CDR2 (germline): SGHAT, FQDESV (reference sequence). The variable domain in full, completed from reference TRBV11-1 and TRBJ2-2, reads EAEVAQSPRYKITEKSQAVAFWCDPISGHATLYWYRQILGQGPELLVQFQDESVVDDSQLPKDRFSAERLKGVDSTLKIQPAELGDSAMYLCASSLRVLGACLNTGELFFGEGSRLTVL.

This clonotype was found many times. The chain carries TRBV2 and TRBJ2-1; D possibly corresponds to TRBD2 (6 bases). Germline V gives CDR1 SNHLY, CDR2 FYNNEI. This CDR3 has 15 residues. Deletions cut 6 bases from V and 1 base from J, with 13 bases between. CDR3 DNA: TGTGCCAGCAGGAACCGGGACTTATCCTACAATGAGCAGTTCTTC. Residues: CASRNRDLSYNEQFF.

In this sample, this clonotype turned up many times. The chain carries TRBV11-2 and TRBJ2-7, with D hard to call. Germline V gene lookup returns CDR1 SGHAT and CDR2 FQNNGV. Trimming removed 5 bases from V and 3 bases from J, with 8 bases in between. The CDR3 sequence is 12 residues long. This chain's CDR3 is CASSPDFYEQYF. The CDR3 DNA reads TGTGCCAGCAGCCCCGACTTCTACGAGCAGTACTTC.

This clonotype has ten or more counts. V usage is TRBV9 and J usage is TRBJ2-3, with D tentatively TRBD2 (5 bases). The CDR3 length is 12 residues. Looked up from germline, CDR1 is SGDLS and CDR2 is YYNGEE. Trimming took off 4 bases at V and 7 bases at J, with 10 bases between the two ends. CDR3 sequence: CASSPTGYTQYF. CDR3 in DNA: TGTGCCAGCAGCCCCACGGGGTATACGCAGTATTTT.

This chain joins TRBV5-4 and TRBJ1-2, with D perhaps TRBD1 (6 bases). Trimming stripped 1 base from V and 4 bases from J, with 11 bases between. CDR1 and CDR2 (germline): SGHNT, YYREEE (reference sequence). This CDR3 contains 14 residues. The CDR3 DNA reads TGTGCCAGCAGCTTGCCCGGGACAACCTATGGCTACACCTTC. Translation: CASSLPGTTYGYTF.

This clonotype showed up many times. V is TRBV4-1 and J is TRBJ2-3; possibly TRBD1 or TRBD2 for D (5 bases each). There are 12 residues in the CDR3. Germline V gives CDR1 MGHRA, CDR2 YSYEKL. The V end lost 3 bases, the J end lost 8 bases, and 9 bases lay between the germline ends. The CDR3 here is CASSQLGTTQYF. CDR3 in DNA: TGCGCCAGCAGCCAGTTGGGGACTACGCAGTATTTT.

Only a few counts were recorded for this clonotype. V and J are TRBV5-1 and TRBJ2-2; D is uncertain. Trimming stripped 4 bases from V and 0 bases from J, with 13 bases between. The CDR3 runs to 16 residues. Per germline, CDR1 SGHRS and CDR2 YFSETQ. CDR3 in amino acids: CASSRNGRTNTGELFF. CDR3 sequence (DNA): TGCGCCAGCAGCCGAAACGGAAGAACGAACACCGGGGAGCTGTTTTTT.

This clonotype appeared a few times. The rearrangement links TRBV4-1 to TRBJ1-2; D not resolved. Between the trimmed V and J ends, which lost 0 bases and 7 bases, there was a span of 3 bases. The germline V gene encodes CDR1 MGHRA and CDR2 YSYEKL. The CDR3 runs 11 residues. The CDR3 DNA follows: TGCGCCAGCAGCCAAGATACTGGCTACACCTTC. This gives the protein CASSQDTGYTF.

This clonotype has just a few counts. The chain has TRBV5-1 and TRBJ1-1; D is unclear. This CDR3 comprises 14 residues. V was pared by 1 base and J by 1 base, with 8 bases between. The germline CDR1 and CDR2 sequences are SGHRS and YFSETQ. The CDR3 protein is CASSLNTENTEAFF. CDR3 nucleotide sequence: TGCGCCAGCAGCTTGAACACAGAGAACACTGAAGCTTTCTTT.

This clonotype was observed a few times. An end of the junction does not agree with germline; a read error may underlie this. The rearrangement links TRBV20-1 to TRBJ1-5; the match to TRBD1 covers 8 bases. CDR1 is DFQATT, CDR2 SNEGSKA, per germline (reference sequence). CDR3 length: 16 amino acids. The DNA for the CDR3 is TGCTGTGCTAGCCAGGGTGGCAGGGGGCCGAATCAGCCCCAGCATTTT. This codes for CCASQGGRGPNQPQHF.

The V and J genes are TRBV5-4 and TRBJ2-1; the match to TRBD2 covers 9 bases. After removal of 4 bases from V and 2 bases from J, the junction contained 7 bases not matched to a gene. The CDR3 extends over 16 amino acids. CDR1 is SGHNT and CDR2 is YYREEE in the germline V gene (reference sequence). In nucleotides, the CDR3 is TGTGCCAGCAGCCCAATGACTAGCGGAGCCTACAATGAGCAGTTCTTC. It translates to CASSPMTSGAYNEQFF.

This clonotype was observed at least ten times. The chain links TRBV4-3 to TRBJ1-2; D unclear. The germline V gene encodes CDR1 LGHNA and CDR2 YSLEER. This CDR3 spans 12 amino acids. V lost 0 bases and J 9 bases, leaving 8 bases between the germline ends. CDR3 region: CASSQDWESYTF. The CDR3 DNA follows: TGCGCCAGCAGCCAAGATTGGGAGAGCTACACCTTC.

This clonotype was counted only a few times. This chain joins TRBV4-2 and TRBJ2-3; 8 nucleotides match TRBD2. The CDR3 contains 16 residues. V lost 1 base to trimming and J lost 1 base; unmatched junction nucleotides: 4. Germline V gene lookup returns CDR1 LGHNA and CDR2 YNFKEQ. CDR3 loop: CASSQVAGSGTDTQYF. DNA for the CDR3: TGTGCCAGCAGCCAAGTAGCGGGGTCGGGCACAGATACGCAGTATTTT.

The sample holds one count of this clonotype. The junction differs from germline at one of its ends, possibly a read error. This sequence joins TRBV6-1 and TRBJ2-3; the D gene is possibly TRBD2 (6 bases). The V gene's germline CDR1 is MNHNS and CDR2 SASEGT. The CDR3 runs to 14 residues. The CDR3 region is CAISEPGGTDTQYF. As DNA, the CDR3 is TGTGCCATCAGTGAACCGGGGGGCACAGATACGCAGTATTTT.

The V call is TRBV6-2 or TRBV6-3, the J call TRBJ2-3; D possibly corresponds to TRBD2 (5 bases). This CDR3 is built from 14 residues. Trimming shortened V by 4 bases and J by 3 bases, and 11 bases separated the two germline ends. Germline CDR1 MNHEY, CDR2 SVGEGT. The CDR3 here is CASSFEGLTDTQYF. CDR3 in DNA: TGTGCCAGCAGTTTTGAGGGCCTGACAGATACGCAGTATTTT.

Only a few counts were recorded for this clonotype. This chain joins TRBV12-3 or TRBV12-4 and TRBJ2-2, with D maybe TRBD1 (5 bases). V dropped 8 bases and J dropped 5 bases, with 18 bases sitting between them. The CDR3 runs to 15 residues. CDR3 sequence reads: CASSYSEKGTGELFF. The DNA for the CDR3 is TGTGCCAGCTCCTATTCGGAAAAGGGGACCGGGGAGCTGTTTTTT.

The table lists this clonotype with many counts. The chain is built from TRBV7-9 and TRBJ1-3; no reliable D call. V was pared by 5 bases and J by 9 bases, with 8 bases between. Per the germline V gene, CDR1 is SEHNR and CDR2 is FQNEAQ (reference sequence). The CDR3 is 11 amino acids. CDR3 bases: TGTGCCAGCAGCACATCCGGCACCATATATTTT. It translates to CASSTSGTIYF.

This clonotype was seen a few times. The genes are TRBV7-2 and TRBJ1-1; perhaps TRBD1 as D (5 bases). Germline CDR1 reads SGHTA; CDR2 reads FQGNSA. The CDR3 sequence is 13 residues long. Trimming cost V 7 bases and J 0 bases, with 9 bases left between them. The CDR3, as DNA: TGTGCCAGCATCGGACACCTGAACACTGAAGCTTTCTTT. This codes for CASIGHLNTEAFF.

This clonotype was seen ten or more times. The rearrangement joins TRBV10-3 to TRBJ2-1; the D gene is possibly TRBD1 (6 bases). Germline lookup yields CDR1 ENHRY and CDR2 SYGVKD. V was trimmed by 3 bases and J by 2 bases, leaving 11 bases between them. The CDR3 contains 15 residues. For the CDR3, the DNA is TGTGCCATCAGTGACCCCAGGGGACCCTACAATGAGCAGTTCTTC. As protein: CAISDPRGPYNEQFF.